The T cell receptor (beta chain) under discussion was sequenced for a study of T cells in localized non-small cell lung cancer (dated by TCRdb to 2020 to 2021). Regarding the complete study: The study examined T cell repertoires in roughly 240 patients with early-stage NSCLC and compared tumors with uninvolved tumor-adjacent lungs. NSCLC patients had a mean age of approximately 72 years, and around 140 were male and over 85 female. The cohort was made up of approximately 250 treatment-naive NSCLC patients whose localized lung tumors had been resected.

At diagnosis, tumor, uninvolved tumor-adjacent lung and peripheral blood were collected and then preserved as a mix of FFPE and fresh-frozen material. For TCR repertoire profiling, blood samples were analyzed in the form of peripheral blood mononuclear cells. Study-wide conclusions, independent of this receptor: Uninvolved tumor-adjacent lung showed the highest T cell clonality, higher than tumor, which suggests more focused antigenic responses in the adjacent lung. Since the design was exploratory, TCR variables were selected using unadjusted p-values with no false-discovery rate correction. A median of approximately 50 of the top 100 tumor clones turned up in the paired uninvolved adjacent lung, and fewer than 35 of those clones also ranked among the top 100 of that same adjacent lung. Because multi-region sequencing of the tumors was not done, intratumor heterogeneity could not be ruled out. Higher T cell density in blood was associated with longer overall survival, whereas higher clonality in adjacent lung was associated with shorter survival.

CDR1 and CDR2 are drawn from the germline V gene (reference sequence): GTSNPN, SVGIG. The CDR3 starts with the cysteine, ends with the phenylalanine, and has 13 residues. Of all the DNA, just the CDR3 is kept, 39 bases in frame from base 1. V trim: 1 base; J trim: 6 bases; unmatched bases: 2. Concerning this clone: This receptor's antigen is unknown. Base qualities are not provided; no much larger clone lies one nucleotide away.

The immunoSEQ Assay was used to sequence TCR beta CDR3 regions from DNA. The original methods were these. T cell density was computed as TCR beta template counts normalized to usable DNA estimated by amplifying housekeeping genes. Richness was estimated with the preseqR package, extrapolating to 400,000 templates for PBMC samples and 120,000 templates for tissue samples. Clonality was calculated as one minus Pielou's evenness. Tissue-enriched TCRs were identified by differential abundance testing using productive amino-acid clonotypes, minimum total count 5 and alpha 0.1. Repertoire overlap between compartments was quantified with the Jaccard Index and Morisita Overlap Index. TCR beta CDR3s were clustered by GLIPH together with public tetramer-defined viral CDR3s, and at least three viral sequences plus V-gene enrichment were required for viral motifs. What TCRdb holds here is the immuneACCESS table cut down to in-frame rearrangements. Part of the clones is not present; checked against another copy, under half of the missing clones reflect an unresolved V gene, and the others are unexplained. V, J and clone size were drawn from that table, and D and trimming were deduced from the DNA. This sample gives just under 80,000 clones in total; 75% to 85% of them show up just once. The ten largest clones capture 8% to 10% of the sample.

The sample consisted of peripheral blood, taken before any cancer treatment. Recombination linked TRBV30 to TRBJ1-4, with 7 junctional bases fitting TRBD1. The sequence was obtained from a female donor over 55 with stage I lung adenocarcinoma. The sequenced DNA is TGTGCCTGGAGTGGACAGGGAGATGAAAAACTGTTTTTT. Translated, this is CAWSGQGDEKLFF.